Below, 19 T cell receptor beta chains from the same sample are listed, as sequenced in a study of blood T cell repertoires in COVID-19. Assay: immunoSEQ multiplex PCR; the TCRdb copy retains only in-frame clones and omits some. The data hold about 71,000 clones, with 75% to 85% observed a single time. The sequencing sample was made of peripheral blood. Receptors were obtained from a man younger than 45 with COVID-19, enrolled during active disease.

A few counts support this clone. This chain joins TRBV5-1 and TRBJ2-7; TRBD1 matches 8 bases. The germline V gene encodes CDR1 SGHRS and CDR2 YFSETQ. The CDR3 totals 14 residues. J gave up 5 bases and V 6 bases, and 10 bases lay outside the gene matches. The CDR3 loop is CASNYGQGPHEQYF. The DNA for the CDR3 is TGCGCCAGCAACTACGGACAGGGACCTCACGAGCAGTACTTC.

This chain joins TRBV27 and TRBJ2-3, with a tentative D call TRBD1 (7 bases). Trimming took 6 bases from V and 7 from J, leaving 20 bases between them. The germline gives CDR1 MNHEY, CDR2 SMNVEV (reference sequence). CDR3 length: 15 residues. CDR3 in amino acids: CASRTQGGPGNTQYF. The CDR3, as DNA: TGTGCCAGCAGAACCCAGGGGGGCCCTGGGAATACGCAGTATTTT.

The CDR3 is CSVETGGHTDTQYF. For the CDR3, the DNA is TGCAGCGTTGAGACAGGGGGGCACACAGATACGCAGTATTTT. The rearrangement uses TRBV29-1 and TRBJ2-3; TRBD1 aligns across 9 bases. V shed 3 bases, J shed 2 bases, and the junction held 3 bases outside the gene matches. Germline V gene sequence: CDR1 SQVTM, CDR2 ANQGSEA. This CDR3 region has 14 residues.

Many counts were recorded for this clone. This chain uses TRBV6-1 with TRBJ1-1; D may be TRBD1 (5 bases). This CDR3 has 15 residues. Per the germline V gene, CDR1 is MNHNS and CDR2 is SASEGT. The germline V and J ends were trimmed by 2 bases and 4 bases, with 14 bases remaining between them. CDR3 loop: CASSEQAGMGTEAFF. The DNA of the CDR3 is TGTGCCAGCAGTGAACAAGCAGGGATGGGCACTGAAGCTTTCTTT.

The V call is TRBV6-5, the J call TRBJ2-1; D is uncertain. Germline values: CDR1 MNHEY, CDR2 SVGAGI. The CDR3 is 14 amino acids. Trimming left V 4 bases short and J 5 bases short, with 12 bases between. CDR3 region: CASSLRGSHNEQFF. The CDR3 DNA sequence: TGTGCCAGCAGTTTACGTGGCTCACACAATGAGCAGTTCTTC.

The gene calls are TRBV29-1 and TRBJ2-7; 11 bases align to TRBD2. V lost 6 bases and J lost 4; bases outside the gene matches: 5. The germline CDR1 and CDR2 sequences are SQVTM and ANQGSEA. This CDR3 region has 13 residues. CDR3 loop: CSVRLAGTYEQYF. DNA for the CDR3: TGCAGCGTCAGACTAGCGGGGACTTACGAGCAGTACTTC.

V and J are TRBV6-6 and TRBJ1-2; 8 bases are shared with TRBD1. The J segment lost 5 bases and the V segment lost 3 bases, leaving 5 bases of the junction unmatched. The V gene's germline CDR1 is MNHNY and CDR2 SVGAGI (reference sequence). CDR3 length: 14 residues. CDR3: CASSYRDRSYGYTF. CDR3 nucleotides: TGTGCCAGCAGTTATAGGGACAGGTCGTATGGCTACACCTTC.

The V gene is TRBV2, the J gene TRBJ2-5; 9 bases fit TRBD2. Germline loops: CDR1 SNHLY, CDR2 FYNNEI. Trimming cost V 7 bases and J 3 bases; bases outside gene matches: 12. This CDR3 contains 16 residues. The CDR3: CASNLGLAGLKETQYF. CDR3 sequence (DNA): TGTGCCAGCAACCTCGGTCTAGCGGGATTAAAAGAGACCCAGTACTTC.

This clone was seen a few times. The CDR3 here is CASSLPRQGREKLFF. CDR3 bases: TGTGCCAGCAGCCTACCCCGTCAGGGCAGAGAAAAACTGTTTTTT. V usage is TRBV3-1 (or the pseudogene TRBV3-2) and J usage is TRBJ1-4; D is perhaps TRBD1 (5 bases). The CDR3 loop spans 15 amino acids. V was pared by 4 bases and J by 8 bases, with 17 bases between. Germline V gene lookup returns CDR1 LGHDT and CDR2 YNNKEL (reference sequence).

The J gene is TRBJ2-3, the V gene TRBV5-1; tentative D call: TRBD2 (6 bases). Per the germline V gene, CDR1 is SGHRS and CDR2 is YFSETQ. This CDR3 spans 14 amino acids. Trimming removed 4 bases from V and 3 bases from J, with 12 bases in between. The CDR3 is CASSTGLETDTQYF. The CDR3 DNA sequence: TGCGCCAGCAGCACGGGACTGGAAACAGATACGCAGTATTTT.

The gene calls are TRBV6-5 and TRBJ2-1, with 13 nucleotides matching TRBD2. The J segment lost 13 bases and the V segment lost 6 bases, leaving 12 bases of the junction unmatched. CDR3 length: 15 amino acids. Germline V lookup: CDR1 MNHEY, CDR2 SVGAGI. CDR3 in DNA: TGTGCCAGCAGGCCGAGTACTAGCGGGAGGGCTAGACAGTTCTTC. Protein sequence: CASRPSTSGRARQFF.

The rearrangement uses TRBV10-3 and TRBJ2-1, with a weak D call TRBD2 (5 bases). CDR3 length: 12 residues. The ends were cut back, 10 bases at V and 5 bases at J, with 12 bases in the middle. Germline V gene lookup returns CDR1 ENHRY and CDR2 SYGVKD. The CDR3 region is CASRRLDNEQFF. The CDR3 DNA sequence: TGTGCCAGCCGGAGGCTTGACAATGAGCAGTTCTTC.

The gene calls are TRBV6-5 and TRBJ1-2; tentative D call: TRBD1 (6 bases). This CDR3 region has 16 residues. V lost 0 bases to trimming and J lost 4 bases, with 15 bases between them. Germline loops: CDR1 MNHEY, CDR2 SVGAGI. The CDR3 DNA sequence: TGTGCCAGCAGTTACTCGACGAGGGGGGGGACCTATGGCTACACCTTC. It yields the protein CASSYSTRGGTYGYTF.

V usage is TRBV24-1 and J usage is TRBJ2-3, with D possibly being TRBD1 (6 bases). The CDR3 covers 13 residues. Germline V gives CDR1 KGHDR, CDR2 SFDVKD. The ends were cut back, 6 bases at V and 3 bases at J, with 9 bases in the middle. The CDR3 region is CATSRQGTDTQYF. The CDR3 coding sequence is TGTGCCACCAGTCGGCAGGGGACAGATACGCAGTATTTT.

V gene TRBV25-1 combines with J gene TRBJ1-2; the D is unclear. The CDR3 is made up of 15 amino acids. The V gene lost 1 base and the J gene lost 4 bases, with 13 bases spanning the gap. CDR1 is MGHDK, CDR2 SYGVNS, per germline. CDR3 protein: CASSESDKAGYGYTF. The CDR3 bases are TGTGCCAGCAGTGAATCTGATAAGGCGGGCTATGGCTACACCTTC.

This chain links TRBV28 with TRBJ2-3; TRBD1 aligns across 9 bases. Germline lookup yields CDR1 MDHEN and CDR2 SYDVKM. The junction had 7 bases not matched to a gene; V was cut back by 1 base and J by 2 bases. CDR3 length equals 17 residues. The CDR3 sequence: CASSLFTGQGLTDTQYF. CDR3 nucleotides: TGTGCCAGCAGTTTATTTACCGGACAGGGGCTCACAGATACGCAGTATTTT.

This clone was seen only a few times. The gene calls are TRBV5-1 and TRBJ1-1, with D perhaps TRBD1 (5 bases). The CDR3 has 14 amino acids. CDR1 is SGHRS and CDR2 is YFSETQ in the germline V gene. Trimming left V 4 bases short and J 1 base short, with 11 bases between. The CDR3 nucleotides are TGCGCCAGCAGCGGACATTATCCGAACACTGAAGCTTTCTTT. This sequence encodes CASSGHYPNTEAFF. The full variable domain, completed using reference TRBV5-1 and TRBJ1-1, is KAGVTQTPRYLIKTRGQQVTLSCSPISGHRSVSWYQQTPGQGLQFLFEYFSETQRNKGNFPGRFSGRQFSNSRSEMNVSTLELGDSALYLCASSGHYPNTEAFFGQGTRLTVV.

This sequence joins TRBV2 and TRBJ1-5; D gene uncertain. Germline CDR1 SNHLY, CDR2 FYNNEI. With 3 bases removed from V and 10 bases from J, the gap between germline ends came to 19 bases. This CDR3 has 15 amino acids. The CDR3 protein is CASSEAGVKATPQHF. The CDR3 nucleotides read TGTGCCAGCAGTGAGGCAGGCGTAAAGGCAACCCCCCAGCATTTT.

As for this clone: Its ends do not fully match the called genes, so a read error is possible. The chain links TRBV10-3 to TRBJ2-5; 9 positions agree with TRBD1. Germline CDR1 is ENHRY and CDR2 is SYGVKD. There are 13 residues in the CDR3. Here the CDR3 DNA reads TGTGCCTTCAGGACAGGGGATATACAGACCCAGTACTTC. This translates into CAFRTGDIQTQYF.